A single sample is the source of the 14 T cell receptor beta chains below, sequenced in a study of prognosis after radiotherapy for stage I lung cancer. Two-round multiplex PCR, the amplification method, yielded TCR beta CDR3 from genomic DNA. The first round of PCR was done with primers that matched each TRBV and TRBJ gene. TCRdb re-called the multiplex PCR reads through MiXCR, storing one row per CDR3 protein. The data contain about 13,000 distinct CDR3 sequences, about 46% of them seen just once; the ten biggest clones take up around a quarter. Specimen: PBMCs, collected before or after stereotactic body radiation therapy (not recorded which). The receptor source for this set is a donor over 45 with non-small cell lung cancer.

Details on this clonotype: This likely comes from a read error, as the CDR3 has no conserved phenylalanine or tryptophan at its end. The DNA of the CDR3 is TGTGCCAGCAGTTCTAGACAGGGTTGGATCTCTGGGGCCAACGTCCTGACTTCC. Its translation: CASSSRQGWISGANVLTS. V and J are TRBV6-2 or TRBV6-3 and TRBJ2-6; 7 bases fit TRBD1. CDR1 and CDR2 (germline): MNHEY, SVGEGT. This CDR3 comprises 18 residues. The V gene end was trimmed by 4 bases and the J gene end by 0 bases; junction bases not matched to a gene: 9.

This clonotype turned up a few times. A much larger clonotype is one base distant, so this may be a read error. The CDR3 DNA sequence: TGTGCCAGCAGTCCCGGGACTAGCGGAGCCAAAAACATTCAGTACTTC. This sequence encodes CASSPGTSGAKNIQYF. This rearrangement joins TRBV11-2 to TRBJ2-4, with 11 bases that match TRBD2. Germline CDR1 and CDR2: SGHAT and FQNNGV. V gave up 6 bases and J gave up 0 bases; unmatched junction bases: 4. This CDR3 region has 16 residues.

The rearrangement joins TRBV20-1 to TRBJ1-1; TRBD1 matches at 7 bases. This CDR3 is 12 amino acids long. Germline V lookup: CDR1 DFQATT, CDR2 SNEGSKA (reference sequence). This chain's CDR3 is CRGTDMNTEAFF. DNA for the CDR3: TGCAGGGGGACAGACATGAACACTGAAGCTTTCTTT.

In its sample, this clonotype is medium-sized. V and J are TRBV7-8 and TRBJ2-1, with TRBD1 matching 8 bases. CDR1 is SGHVS and CDR2 is FQNEAQ in the germline V gene. The CDR3 extends over 13 amino acids. V gave up 4 bases and J gave up 12 bases; unmatched junction bases: 8. The CDR3 is CASSYRDRRVQFF. The CDR3 coding sequence is TGTGCCAGCAGCTACCGGGACAGGAGGGTGCAGTTCTTC.

CDR3 nucleotide sequence: TGTGCCAGCAGTGACAGGGGGTACAACGAGCAGTACTTC. This gives the protein CASSDRGYNEQYF. The chain has TRBV27 and TRBJ2-7; 9 nucleotides agree with TRBD1. Germline CDR1 and CDR2: MNHEY and SMNVEV (reference sequence). V dropped 5 bases and J dropped 5; count of bases not matched to a gene: 4. This CDR3 comprises 13 residues.

This clonotype has at least ten counts. The chain is built from TRBV5-1 and TRBJ1-1, with D possibly being TRBD1 (5 bases). In germline, CDR1 is SGHRS, CDR2 YFSETQ. The ends were cut back, 0 bases at V and 4 bases at J, with 10 bases in the middle. The CDR3 totals 14 residues. The CDR3 sequence is CASSLVGRTTEAFF. The CDR3 region has the DNA TGCGCCAGCAGCTTGGTGGGACGAACCACTGAAGCTTTCTTT.

The sample holds many counts of this clonotype. The chain employs TRBV4-1 and TRBJ1-1; D is ambiguous. Germline V gene data show CDR1 as MGHRA and CDR2 as YSYEKL. Trimming removed 2 bases from V and 1 base from J, with 8 bases in between. The CDR3 has 14 amino acids. The CDR3 nucleotides read TGCGCCAGCAGCCAATATCTCTCGAACACTGAAGCTTTCTTT. Amino acid sequence: CASSQYLSNTEAFF.

Turning to this clonotype: A far more abundant clone sits one base away, making this likely a read error. J is TRBJ2-2 and V is TRBV6-8; D may match TRBD1 or TRBD2 (5 bases each). Trimming took 7 bases from V and 2 from J, leaving 20 bases between them. The germline CDR1 and CDR2 sequences are MNHGY and SAAAGT. The CDR3 is 17 amino acids. The CDR3 DNA is TGTGCCAGCAAAGGCGGTCATCGGGACCACAACACCGGGGAGCTGTTTTTT. Translation: CASKGGHRDHNTGELFF.

By frequency in the sample, this clonotype is medium-sized (0.01 to 0.1%). V gene TRBV7-8 combines with J gene TRBJ2-5; weak D call: TRBD2 (6 bases). Trimming removed 1 base from V and 5 bases from J, with 14 bases in between. Germline CDR1 reads SGHVS; CDR2 reads FQNEAQ. This CDR3 has 15 residues. The CDR3: CASSLDGGGVETQYF. In nucleotides, the CDR3 is TGTGCCAGCAGCTTAGACGGCGGAGGGGTGGAGACCCAGTACTTC.

This clonotype is classed as medium-sized. The chain links TRBV20-1 to TRBJ1-2; D is uncertain. Trimming took off 4 bases at V and 1 base at J, with 4 bases between the two ends. Germline CDR1 reads DFQATT; CDR2 reads SNEGSKA (reference sequence). The CDR3 consists of 11 residues. This chain's CDR3 is CSAILNYGYTF. CDR3 DNA sequence: TGCAGTGCTATACTTAACTATGGCTACACCTTC.

This clonotype appeared once. Given the absence of the conserved phenylalanine or tryptophan at the CDR3 end, a read error is likely. The chain employs TRBV29-1 and TRBJ1-2; 11 nucleotides match TRBD1. Germline CDR1 and CDR2: SQVTM and ANQGSEA. Trimming cost V 8 bases and J 7 bases; bases outside gene matches: 9. The CDR3 totals 13 residues. CDR3 sequence reads: CSPNPGQGAGYTS. The CDR3 DNA reads as TGCAGCCCCAACCCCGGACAGGGGGCTGGCTACACCTCC.

This clonotype was picked up many times. This could be a read error, since a much larger clone is one nucleotide away. The chain has TRBV6-4 and TRBJ2-3, with 8 bases identical to TRBD1. Germline assignment: CDR1 MRHNA and CDR2 SNTAGT. There are 17 residues in the CDR3. V trimming: 5 bases; J trimming: 6 bases; junction bases outside the gene matches: 16. The CDR3 region is CASSYSTDRANGDTQYF. DNA for the CDR3: TGTGCCAGCAGTTACAGCACGGACAGGGCGAATGGGGATACGCAGTATTTT.

By frequency in the sample, this clonotype is medium-sized. The V and J genes are TRBV28 and TRBJ2-3, with D unclear. Germline V gene data show CDR1 as MDHEN and CDR2 as SYDVKM. The CDR3 runs to 20 residues. V lost 5 bases to trimming and J lost 1 base, with 28 bases between them. CDR3 DNA: TGTGCCAGCAGTCCGTACTCACTGAATCAAATTTATTTGGGCACAGATACGCAGTATTTT. It encodes CASSPYSLNQIYLGTDTQYF.

The gene calls are TRBV20-1 and TRBJ1-1; D is perhaps TRBD1 (5 bases). This CDR3 comprises 17 residues. The V end was cut by 3 bases, the J end by 2 bases, with 22 bases between. Germline V gives CDR1 DFQATT, CDR2 SNEGSKA (reference sequence). CDR3 sequence: CSASLGEMQFVNTEAFF. The CDR3 DNA reads TGCAGTGCTAGCCTAGGGGAAATGCAGTTCGTCAACACTGAAGCTTTCTTT.